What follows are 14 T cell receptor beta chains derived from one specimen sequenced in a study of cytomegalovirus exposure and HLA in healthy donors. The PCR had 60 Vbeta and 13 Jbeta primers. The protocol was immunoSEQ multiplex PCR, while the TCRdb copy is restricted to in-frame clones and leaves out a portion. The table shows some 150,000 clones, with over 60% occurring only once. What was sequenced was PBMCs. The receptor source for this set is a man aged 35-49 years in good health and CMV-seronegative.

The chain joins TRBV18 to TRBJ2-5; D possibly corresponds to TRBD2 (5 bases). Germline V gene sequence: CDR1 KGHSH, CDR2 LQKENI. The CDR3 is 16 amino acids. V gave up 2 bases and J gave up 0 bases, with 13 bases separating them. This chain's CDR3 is CASSPGGTSYQETQYF. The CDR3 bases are TGTGCCAGCTCACCAGGAGGCACTTCGTACCAAGAGACCCAGTACTTC.

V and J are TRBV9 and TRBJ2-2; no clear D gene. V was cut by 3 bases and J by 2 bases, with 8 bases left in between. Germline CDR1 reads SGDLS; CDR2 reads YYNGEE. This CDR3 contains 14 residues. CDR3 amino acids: CASSAHQNTGELFF. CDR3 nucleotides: TGTGCCAGCAGCGCACACCAAAACACCGGGGAGCTGTTTTTT.

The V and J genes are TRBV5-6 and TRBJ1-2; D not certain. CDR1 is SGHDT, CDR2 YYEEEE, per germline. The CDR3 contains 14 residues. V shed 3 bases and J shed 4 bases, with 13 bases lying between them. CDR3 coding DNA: TGTGCCAGCAGCTCCTCCCCAAGCGGCTATGGCTACACCTTC. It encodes CASSSSPSGYGYTF.

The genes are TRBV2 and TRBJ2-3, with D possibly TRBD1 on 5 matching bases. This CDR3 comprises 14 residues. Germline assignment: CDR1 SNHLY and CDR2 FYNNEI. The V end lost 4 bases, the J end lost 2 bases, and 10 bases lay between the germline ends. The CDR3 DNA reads TGTGCCAGCAGTGGTTGGGGCTACACAGATACGCAGTATTTT. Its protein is CASSGWGYTDTQYF.

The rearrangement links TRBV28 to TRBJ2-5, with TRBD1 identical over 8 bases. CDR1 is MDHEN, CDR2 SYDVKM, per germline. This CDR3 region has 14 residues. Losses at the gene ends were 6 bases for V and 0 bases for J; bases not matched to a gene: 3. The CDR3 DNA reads TGTGCCAGCAGCCAGACAGGGGACCAAGAGACCCAGTACTTC. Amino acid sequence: CASSQTGDQETQYF.

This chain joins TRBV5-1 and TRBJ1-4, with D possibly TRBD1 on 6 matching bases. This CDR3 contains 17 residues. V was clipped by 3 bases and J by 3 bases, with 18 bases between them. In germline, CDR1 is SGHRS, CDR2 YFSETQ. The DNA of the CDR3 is TGCGCCAGCAGCTCGACAGGAGACCTCAGGGCTAATGAAAAACTGTTTTTT. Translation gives CASSSTGDLRANEKLFF.

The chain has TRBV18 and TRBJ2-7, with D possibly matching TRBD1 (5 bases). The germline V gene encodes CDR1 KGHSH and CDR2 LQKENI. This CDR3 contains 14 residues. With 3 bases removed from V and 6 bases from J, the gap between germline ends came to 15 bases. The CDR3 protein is CASSPLQGSGEQYF. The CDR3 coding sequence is TGTGCCAGCTCACCGCTCCAGGGTTCTGGCGAGCAGTACTTC.

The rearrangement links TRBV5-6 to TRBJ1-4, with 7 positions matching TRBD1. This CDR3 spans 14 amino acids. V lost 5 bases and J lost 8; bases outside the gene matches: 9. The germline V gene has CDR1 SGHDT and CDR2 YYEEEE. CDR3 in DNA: TGTGCCAGCAGTCTTACAGGGGTGGGCGAAAAACTGTTTTTT. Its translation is CASSLTGVGEKLFF.

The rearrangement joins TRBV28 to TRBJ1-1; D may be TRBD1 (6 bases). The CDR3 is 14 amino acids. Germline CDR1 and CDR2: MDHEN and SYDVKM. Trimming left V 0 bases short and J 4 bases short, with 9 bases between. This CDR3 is CASSLWGTPTEAFF. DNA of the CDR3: TGTGCCAGCAGTTTATGGGGGACACCCACTGAAGCTTTCTTT.

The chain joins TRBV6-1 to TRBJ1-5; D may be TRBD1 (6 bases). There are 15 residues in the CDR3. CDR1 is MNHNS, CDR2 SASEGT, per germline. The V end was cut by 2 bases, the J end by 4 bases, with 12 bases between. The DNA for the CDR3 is TGTGCCAGCAGTGAATATGGACAGCCGAATCAGCCCCAGCATTTT. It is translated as CASSEYGQPNQPQHF.

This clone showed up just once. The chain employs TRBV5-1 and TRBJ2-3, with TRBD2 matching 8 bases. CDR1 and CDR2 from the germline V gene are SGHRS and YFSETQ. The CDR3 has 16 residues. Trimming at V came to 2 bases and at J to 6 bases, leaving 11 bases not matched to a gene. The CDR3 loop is CASSLIRSGSGDTQYF. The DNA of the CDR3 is TGCGCCAGCAGCTTAATCCGAAGCGGGAGTGGGGATACGCAGTATTTT.

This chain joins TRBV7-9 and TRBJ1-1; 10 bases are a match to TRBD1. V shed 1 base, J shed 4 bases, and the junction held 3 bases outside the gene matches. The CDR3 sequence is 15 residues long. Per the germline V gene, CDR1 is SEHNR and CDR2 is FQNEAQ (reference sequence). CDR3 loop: CASSLVRDRGTEAFF. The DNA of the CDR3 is TGTGCCAGCAGCTTAGTTAGGGACAGGGGCACTGAAGCTTTCTTT.

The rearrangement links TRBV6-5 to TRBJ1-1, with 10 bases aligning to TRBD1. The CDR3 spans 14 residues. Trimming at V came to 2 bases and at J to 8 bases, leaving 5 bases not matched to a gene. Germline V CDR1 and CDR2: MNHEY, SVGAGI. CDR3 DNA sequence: TGTGCCAGCAGTTACCAAGGGACAGGGGCGGAAGCTTTCTTT. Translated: CASSYQGTGAEAFF.

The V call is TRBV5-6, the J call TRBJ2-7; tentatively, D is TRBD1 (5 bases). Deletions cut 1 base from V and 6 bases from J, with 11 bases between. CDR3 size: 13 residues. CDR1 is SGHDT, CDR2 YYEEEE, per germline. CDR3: CASSLPGLTEQYF. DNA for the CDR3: TGTGCCAGCAGCTTGCCAGGGTTGACCGAGCAGTACTTC.